What follows is one T cell receptor beta chain and its context. Its specificity is not known. Germline V CDR1 and CDR2: DFQATT, SNEGSKA (reference sequence). This CDR3 spans 14 amino acids. J gave up 4 bases and V 5 bases, and 5 bases lay outside the gene matches. All donors were healthy, and all were Caucasian. The sample belongs to a study of identical twins. Study-wide results and caveats: A cross-sectional statistical analysis, not follow-up of the same donors, supported the conclusions.

Each CDR3 protein is one row after TCRdb ran MiXCR on the 5' RACE reads. Among roughly 540,000 distinct CDR3 sequences listed, around 20% were seen once. A further study also used this sample, focusing on T cells expressing NK-cell markers.

The sequenced sample consisted of CD4+ T cells sorted from blood. This TCR came from a woman aged 18-29 years in good health. The chain links TRBV20-1 to TRBJ2-3; 11 bases align to TRBD2. The CDR3 loop is CSAALAGAPDTQYF. Written as DNA, the CDR3 is TGCAGTGCTGCACTAGCGGGGGCCCCAGATACGCAGTATTTT.